Reported below is one TCR beta chain. This clone was seen more than once but under ten times. The clone's antigen remains unknown. The input lacks base qualities; no much larger clone sits a single base away. The entry originates in a study of OX40 agonist ivuxolimab in advanced cancers. Some background on the complete study: Ivuxolimab was an agonistic, fully human IgG2 monoclonal antibody directed against OX40 (CD134), a costimulatory receptor. The paper describes the monotherapy dose-escalation part (N ≈ 51 patients) of the phase I trial of ivuxolimab. Intravenous ivuxolimab was administered to patients every 2 weeks at six dose levels: 0.01, 0.1, 0.3, 1.5, 3 and 10 mg/kg. Of the approximately 50 dose-escalation patients, hepatocellular carcinoma was present in 19, melanoma in around 15, renal cell carcinoma in 9 and head and neck cancer in 9. Prior anti-PD-1, anti-PD-L1 or anti-CTLA-4 therapy was permitted, and 30% to 50% of dose-escalation patients had received checkpoint inhibitors. Partial responses occurred in three dose-escalation patients: two with cutaneous melanoma and one with hepatocellular carcinoma. A male proportion of roughly 80% and a mean age of 60 years, ranging from about 23 to 90, were recorded for the dose-escalation cohort. Peripheral TCRbeta sequencing was intended to test whether TCR sequence diversity was altered and clonal T-cell expansion was caused by ivuxolimab.

CDR1 and CDR2 are read off the germline V gene (reference sequence) as SGHNT and YYREEE. The trim is 5 bases for V and 1 base for J, with a gap of 12 bases between the germline ends. There are 14 amino acids in the CDR3, from cysteine to phenylalanine inclusive. Only CDR3 DNA is held: 42 bases, read in frame from base 1. Patients with autoimmune disease history or receiving systemic immunosuppression were excluded from the trial. Peripheral blood for TCR sequencing was collected from all dose cohorts at baseline, on cycle 4 day 1, and on cycle 7 day 1. The samples were taken from a phase I, first-in-human, multicenter, open-label dose-escalation trial of ivuxolimab. The trial enrolled adults with locally advanced or metastatic head and neck squamous cell, hepatocellular, melanoma or renal cell carcinoma. CD4+ and CD8+ T cells were sorted separately from peripheral blood before TCR sequencing. Genomic DNA was isolated from the sorted cells so that the TCRbeta CDR3 region could be sequenced. The immunoSEQ Assay was used to sequence the TCRbeta CDR3 regions. The table comes from immuneACCESS by way of TCRdb, which keeps in-frame sequences with V and J called. Part of the clones is missing from these tables; in studies checked, under half for an unresolved V gene and the rest for unknown reasons. In all, the sample holds 55,000 to 70,000 clones, and about 85% of those were seen once. The ten largest clones take up around 4.7% of the sample.

General study outcomes and caveats: At doses from 0.1 to 3.0 mg/kg, clonal expansion was seen in both CD4+ and CD8+ blood T cells between baseline and week 6. After ivuxolimab, expanded clones were on average more numerous among CD8+ T cells than among CD4+ T cells. In the 0.1-3.0 mg/kg groups, partial responders were among the patients with the lowest normalized peripheral clonal expansion, particularly in CD8+ T cells. The antigen specificity of the clonally expanded peripheral T cells was not determined. Low levels of normalized T-cell clonal expansion were also seen in some nonresponding patients.

This sample comprised CD4+ or CD8+ T cells sorted from blood, obtained in a trial of the OX40 agonist ivuxolimab. This receptor was taken from an adult with an advanced solid tumor such as melanoma, head and neck, liver or kidney cancer. The chain uses TRBV5-4 and TRBJ1-2; the D gene is not confidently resolved. The CDR3 amino acid sequence is: CASRYGRSNYGYTF. The nucleotides read TGTGCCAGCAGGTATGGACGGAGTAACTATGGCTACACCTTC.